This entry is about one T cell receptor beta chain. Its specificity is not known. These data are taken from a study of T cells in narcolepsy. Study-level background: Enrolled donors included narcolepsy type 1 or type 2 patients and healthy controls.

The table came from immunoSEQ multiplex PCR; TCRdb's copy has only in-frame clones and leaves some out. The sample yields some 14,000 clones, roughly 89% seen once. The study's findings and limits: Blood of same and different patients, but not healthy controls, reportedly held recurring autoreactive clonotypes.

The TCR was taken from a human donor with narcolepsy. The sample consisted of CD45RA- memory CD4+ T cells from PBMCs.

The CDR3 spells CASSLTSGRSADTQYF. The CDR3 DNA is TGTGCCAGCTCGCTGACTAGCGGGAGGTCGGCAGATACGCAGTATTTT. V gene TRBV18 combines with J gene TRBJ2-3, with 13 bases fitting TRBD2. V lost 6 bases to trimming and J lost 4 bases; unmatched junction nucleotides: 7. The CDR3 is 16 amino acids. Germline CDR1 KGHSH, CDR2 LQKENI.